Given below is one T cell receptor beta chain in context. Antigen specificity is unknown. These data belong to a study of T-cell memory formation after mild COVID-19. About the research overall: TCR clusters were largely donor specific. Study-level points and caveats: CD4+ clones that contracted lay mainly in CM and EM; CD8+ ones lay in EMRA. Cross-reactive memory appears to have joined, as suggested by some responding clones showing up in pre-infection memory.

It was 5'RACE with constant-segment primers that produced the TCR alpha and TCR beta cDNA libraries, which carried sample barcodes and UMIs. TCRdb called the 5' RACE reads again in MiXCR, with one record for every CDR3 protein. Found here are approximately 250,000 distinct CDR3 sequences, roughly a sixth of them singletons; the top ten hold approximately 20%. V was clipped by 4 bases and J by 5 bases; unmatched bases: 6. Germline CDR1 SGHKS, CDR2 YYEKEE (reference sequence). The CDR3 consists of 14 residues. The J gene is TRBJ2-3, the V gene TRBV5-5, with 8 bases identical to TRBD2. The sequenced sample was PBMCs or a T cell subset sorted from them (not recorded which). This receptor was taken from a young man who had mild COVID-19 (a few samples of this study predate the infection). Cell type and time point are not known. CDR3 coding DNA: TGTGCCAGCAGCCGCCCCGGGACTAGAGATACGCAGTATTTT. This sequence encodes CASSRPGTRDTQYF.